Each of the 17 T cell receptor beta chains below was sequenced from the same sample in a study of CD8+ T cells in alopecia areata. Treatment given: oral pan-JAK inhibitor, 5-10 mg twice daily. Investigators isolated RNA and reverse transcribed it into cDNA to act as the sequencing template. Measured with immunoSEQ multiplex PCR; TCRdb has only the in-frame clones, and not every one. The sample has 110,000 or so clones; approximately 55% are singletons. This material consisted of CD4+ T cells sorted from blood, taken at week 24, from a patient treated with tofacitinib. These receptors were taken from a human donor with alopecia areata.

The rearrangement joins TRBV4-1 to TRBJ1-5; D gene ambiguous. The CDR3 is made up of 15 amino acids. Per germline, CDR1 MGHRA and CDR2 YSYEKL. Trimming shortened V by 3 bases and J by 3 bases, and 12 bases separated the two germline ends. The CDR3 spells CASSQSGSPNQPQHF. The DNA for the CDR3 is TGCGCCAGCAGCCAGAGCGGCAGTCCCAATCAGCCCCAGCATTTT.

This clone was counted a few times. The chain combines TRBV4-2 with TRBJ2-1; TRBD2 matches at 9 bases. After removal of 0 bases from V and 3 bases from J, the junction contained 6 bases not matched to a gene. Germline values: CDR1 LGHNA, CDR2 YNFKEQ. The CDR3 consists of 17 residues. CDR3 protein: CASSQDGGAGGYNEQFF. CDR3 DNA sequence: TGTGCCAGCAGCCAAGACGGAGGAGCGGGGGGCTACAATGAGCAGTTCTTC.

This chain joins TRBV4-1 and TRBJ1-2; 12 positions agree with TRBD1. CDR1 is MGHRA and CDR2 is YSYEKL in the germline V gene. J gave up 6 bases and V 1 base, and 3 bases lay outside the gene matches. The CDR3 totals 15 residues. The CDR3 bases are TGCGCCAGCAGCCAAGGGGGACAGGGGGCGAATGGCTACACCTTC. Residues: CASSQGGQGANGYTF.

This chain uses TRBV15 with TRBJ1-2; D is perhaps TRBD1 (5 bases). Germline V gene lookup returns CDR1 LNHNV and CDR2 YYDKDF (reference sequence). This CDR3 has 14 amino acids. The V end lost 5 bases, the J end lost 4 bases, and 14 bases lay between the germline ends. The CDR3 loop is CATSPGVGSYGYTF. The CDR3 DNA follows: TGTGCCACCAGCCCGGGGGTGGGTAGCTATGGCTACACCTTC.

This clone showed up just a few times. The chain combines TRBV29-1 with TRBJ2-5, with a possible D match to TRBD1 (5 bases). The CDR3 is 14 residues long. Trimming took 6 bases from V and 4 from J, leaving 18 bases between them. Germline values: CDR1 SQVTM, CDR2 ANQGSEA. The CDR3, as DNA: TGCAGCGTCAAAATGACCCAGGGTGGAGAGACCCAGTACTTC. The encoded protein is CSVKMTQGGETQYF.

V usage is TRBV7-2 and J usage is TRBJ2-7; the D is unclear. Between the trimmed V and J ends, which lost 5 bases and 7 bases, there was a span of 24 bases. The CDR3 is made up of 16 amino acids. Germline-derived CDR1 and CDR2 are SGHTA and FQGNSA. CDR3: CASSVVAGAGLREQYF. CDR3 nucleotides: TGTGCCAGCAGCGTAGTAGCCGGAGCCGGTTTAAGGGAGCAGTACTTC. Drawing the rest from reference TRBV7-2 and TRBJ2-7, the complete variable domain is GAGVSQSPSNKVTEKGKDVELRCDPISGHTALYWYRQSLGQGLEFLIYFQGNSAPDKSGLPSDRFSAERTGGSVSTLTIQRTQQEDSAVYLCASSVVAGAGLREQYFGPGTRLTVT.

The chain links TRBV9 to TRBJ2-7; D unclear. The V end lost 0 bases, the J end lost 1 base, and 14 bases lay between the germline ends. Germline-derived CDR1 and CDR2 are SGDLS and YYNGEE. The CDR3 has 16 residues. CDR3 nucleotides: TGTGCCAGCAGCGTAGGTCTCGGCGAAGGGTCCTACGAGCAGTACTTC. It encodes CASSVGLGEGSYEQYF.

The chain recombines TRBV18 with TRBJ2-1; 7 bases agree with TRBD1. The CDR3 sequence is 14 residues long. CDR1 is KGHSH, CDR2 LQKENI, per germline. J lost 7 bases, V lost 1 base, and 4 bases had no gene match. CDR3 nucleotides: TGTGCCAGCTCACCACAGGGGGCTTCTAATGAGCAGTTCTTC. Its translation: CASSPQGASNEQFF.

This clone was detected only a few times. This sequence joins TRBV7-7 and TRBJ2-3; tentatively, D is TRBD2 (6 bases). Germline CDR1 and CDR2: SSHAT and FNYEAQ (reference sequence). The CDR3 sequence is 13 residues long. The CDR3 region has the DNA TGTGCTAGCGCGGCGGACTACACAGATACGCAGTATTTT. Translated: CASAADYTDTQYF.

The gene calls are TRBV7-2 and TRBJ1-5; no firm D call. V was pared by 7 bases and J by 2 bases, with 12 bases between. Germline values: CDR1 SGHTA, CDR2 FQGNSA. This CDR3 has 14 amino acids. The CDR3 DNA reads as TGTGCCAGCACCCCCCTCGTGGGCAATCAGCCCCAGCATTTT. Translation gives CASTPLVGNQPQHF.

The chain combines TRBV4-1 with TRBJ1-1; no reliable D call. Trimming took 2 bases from V and 1 from J, leaving 11 bases between them. This CDR3 is built from 15 residues. The germline V gene has CDR1 MGHRA and CDR2 YSYEKL. This CDR3 reads CASSQYPTQNTEAFF. CDR3 nucleotide sequence: TGCGCCAGCAGCCAATACCCAACTCAGAACACTGAAGCTTTCTTT.

The chain recombines TRBV4-3 with TRBJ1-6; the D gene is possibly TRBD1 (5 bases). Germline CDR1 and CDR2: LGHNA and YSLEER. V was trimmed by 1 base and J by 7 bases, leaving 14 bases between them. The CDR3 loop spans 16 amino acids. CDR3 protein: CASSQGTARTNSPLHF. The DNA of the CDR3 is TGCGCCAGCAGCCAAGGGACGGCAAGGACAAATTCACCCCTCCACTTT.

This clone occurred a few times. This sequence joins TRBV10-3 and TRBJ2-1; D is uncertain. The CDR3 consists of 14 residues. CDR1 is ENHRY, CDR2 SYGVKD, per germline. V lost 2 bases and J 5 bases, leaving 10 bases between the germline ends. CDR3 nucleotides: TGTGCCATCAGTGAGCATGTCCGGAACAATGAGCAGTTCTTC. Amino acids: CAISEHVRNNEQFF.

The chain is built from TRBV25-1 and TRBJ2-2; D unresolved. The V end lost 1 base, the J end lost 6 bases, and 12 bases lay between the germline ends. This CDR3 contains 15 residues. Germline V gene sequence: CDR1 MGHDK, CDR2 SYGVNS. The CDR3, as DNA: TGTGCCAGCAGTGAATCGTTGTTTCTCCCCGGGGAGCTGTTTTTT. Encoded protein: CASSESLFLPGELFF.

The sample holds one count of this clone. The J gene is TRBJ1-2, the V gene TRBV4-3; unclear D gene. V gave up 0 bases and J gave up 2 bases, with 10 bases separating them. There are 15 residues in the CDR3. The germline V gene has CDR1 LGHNA and CDR2 YSLEER. DNA for the CDR3: TGCGCCAGCAGCCAAGACCTCTTTTCGAACTATGGCTACACCTTC. Protein sequence: CASSQDLFSNYGYTF.

The V gene is TRBV30, the J gene TRBJ2-2, with D perhaps matching TRBD1 or TRBD2 (5 bases each). V was cut by 5 bases and J by 4 bases, with 14 bases left in between. Germline V gene data show CDR1 as GTSNPN and CDR2 as SVGIG (reference sequence). The CDR3 is made up of 14 amino acids. The CDR3: CAWGQGRGTGELFF. CDR3 DNA: TGTGCCTGGGGTCAGGGACGGGGCACCGGGGAGCTGTTTTTT.

The chain uses TRBV29-1 and TRBJ2-5, with unresolved D. Trimming took off 2 bases at V and 7 bases at J, with 11 bases between the two ends. Germline CDR1 SQVTM, CDR2 ANQGSEA. There are 12 residues in the CDR3. DNA of the CDR3: TGCAGCGTTGAATTATCCCCCGGGACCCAGTACTTC. This codes for CSVELSPGTQYF.